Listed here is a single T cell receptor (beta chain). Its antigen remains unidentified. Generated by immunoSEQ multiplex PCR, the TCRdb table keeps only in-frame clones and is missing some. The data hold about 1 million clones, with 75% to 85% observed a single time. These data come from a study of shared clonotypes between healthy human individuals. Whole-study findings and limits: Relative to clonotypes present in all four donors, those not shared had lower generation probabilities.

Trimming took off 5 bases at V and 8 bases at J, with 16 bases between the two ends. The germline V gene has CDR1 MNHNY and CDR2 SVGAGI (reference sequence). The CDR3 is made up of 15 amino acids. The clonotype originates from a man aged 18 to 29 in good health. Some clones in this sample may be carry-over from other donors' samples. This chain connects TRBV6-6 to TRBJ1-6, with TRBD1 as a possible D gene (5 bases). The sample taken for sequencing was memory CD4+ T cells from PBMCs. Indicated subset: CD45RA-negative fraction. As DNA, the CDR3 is TGTGCCAGCAGTAGGGACGGATACCAGGATTCACCCCTCCACTTT. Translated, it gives CASSRDGYQDSPLHF.